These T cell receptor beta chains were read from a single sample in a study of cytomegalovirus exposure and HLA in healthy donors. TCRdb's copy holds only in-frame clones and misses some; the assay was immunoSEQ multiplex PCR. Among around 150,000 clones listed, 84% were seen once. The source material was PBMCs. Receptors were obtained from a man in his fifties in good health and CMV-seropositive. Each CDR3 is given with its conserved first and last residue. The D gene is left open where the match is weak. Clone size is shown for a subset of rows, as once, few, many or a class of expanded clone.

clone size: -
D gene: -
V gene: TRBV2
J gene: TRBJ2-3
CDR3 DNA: TGTGCCAGCAGTGAAGTGGTAGGACAGGATACGCAGTATTTT
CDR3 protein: CASSEVVGQDTQYF

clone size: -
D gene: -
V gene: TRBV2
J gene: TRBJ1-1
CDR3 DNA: TGTGCCAGCACTAAAGACGGGGACACTGAAGCTTTCTTT
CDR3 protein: CASTKDGDTEAFF

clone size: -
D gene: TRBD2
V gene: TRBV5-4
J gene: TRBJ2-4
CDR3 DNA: TGTGCCAGCAGCTCCTTCTCTAGCGGGGGGCTCTCGGGAAACATTCAGTACTTC
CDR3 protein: CASSSFSSGGLSGNIQYF

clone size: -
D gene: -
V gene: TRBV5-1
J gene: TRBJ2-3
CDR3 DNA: TGCGCCAGCAGCTTGGCCGCAGATACGCAGTATTTT
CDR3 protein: CASSLAADTQYF

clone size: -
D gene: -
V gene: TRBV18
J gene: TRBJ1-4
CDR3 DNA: TGTGCCAGCTCATCAGGGTCAACTAATGAAAAACTGTTTTTT
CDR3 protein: CASSSGSTNEKLFF

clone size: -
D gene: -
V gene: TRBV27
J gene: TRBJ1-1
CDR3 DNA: -
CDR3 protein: CASSSSVNTEAFF

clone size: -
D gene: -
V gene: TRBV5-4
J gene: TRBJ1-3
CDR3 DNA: TGTGCCAGCAGCTTGGGGGCCCGGATCTCTGGAAACACCATATATTTT
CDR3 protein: CASSLGARISGNTIYF

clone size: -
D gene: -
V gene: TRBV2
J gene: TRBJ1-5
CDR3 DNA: TGTGCCAGCCTTCTGGGGAGGGCAGTTAATCAGCCCCAGCATTTT
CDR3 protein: CASLLGRAVNQPQHF

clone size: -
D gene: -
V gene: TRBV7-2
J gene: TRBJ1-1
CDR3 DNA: TGTGCCAGCAGCTTCCTCTGGGCGAGCACTGAAGCTTTCTTT
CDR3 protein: CASSFLWASTEAFF

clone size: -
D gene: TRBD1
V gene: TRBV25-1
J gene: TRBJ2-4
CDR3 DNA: TGTGCCAGCAGTGAATATGACAGGGAATTGGAAAACATTCAGTACTTC
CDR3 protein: CASSEYDRELENIQYF

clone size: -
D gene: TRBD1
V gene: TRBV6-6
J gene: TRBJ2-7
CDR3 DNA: TGTGCCAGCAGTTACCGACAGAGGACAGGGGGCGAGCAGTACTTC
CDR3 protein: CASSYRQRTGGEQYF

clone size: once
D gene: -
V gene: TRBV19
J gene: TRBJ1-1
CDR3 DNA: TGTGCCAGTAGTCAAGCTCGGTCGGCTTTCTTT
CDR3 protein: CASSQARSAFF

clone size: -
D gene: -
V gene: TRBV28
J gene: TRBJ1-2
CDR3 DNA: TGTGCCAGCAGTTTAAAACGGGGGGCTGGTGGCTACACCTTC
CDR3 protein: CASSLKRGAGGYTF

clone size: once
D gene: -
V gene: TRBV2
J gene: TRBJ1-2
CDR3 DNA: TGTGCCAGCAGGGACTGGTCCGTAGCTTTCCTTGGCTACACCTTC
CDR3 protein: CASRDWSVAFLGYTF

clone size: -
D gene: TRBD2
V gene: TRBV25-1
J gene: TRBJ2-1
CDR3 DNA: TGTGCCAGCAGTCGACCCGTGAGGGAGGGAGGCCCTGCGCAGTTCTTC
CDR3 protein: CASSRPVREGGPAQFF

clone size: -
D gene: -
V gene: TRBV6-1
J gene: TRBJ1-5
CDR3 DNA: TGTGCCAGCAAGGACTCTTCCTCCAATCAGCCCCAGCATTTT
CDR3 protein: CASKDSSSNQPQHF

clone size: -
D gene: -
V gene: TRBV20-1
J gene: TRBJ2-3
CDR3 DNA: TGCAGTGCGGGGGGTGGGAATACGCAGTATTTT
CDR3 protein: CSAGGGNTQYF

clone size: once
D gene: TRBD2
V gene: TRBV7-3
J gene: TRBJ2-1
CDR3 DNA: TGTGCCAGCAGCTTAACGCCCCTAGCGGGAGTCGAGCAGTTCTTC
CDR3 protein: CASSLTPLAGVEQFF

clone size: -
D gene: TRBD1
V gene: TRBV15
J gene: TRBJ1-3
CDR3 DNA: TGTGCCACCAGCCGAGGGGGCGCTGGTGGAAACACCATATATTTT
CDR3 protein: CATSRGGAGGNTIYF

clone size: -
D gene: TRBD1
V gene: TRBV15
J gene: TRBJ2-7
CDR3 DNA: TGTGCCACCAGCAGACCGGACAGGGCCGAGCAGTACTTC
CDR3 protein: CATSRPDRAEQYF

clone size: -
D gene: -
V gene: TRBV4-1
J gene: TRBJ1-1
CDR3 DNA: TGCGCCAGCAGCCGACAGGAGAACACTGAAGCTTTCTTT
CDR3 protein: CASSRQENTEAFF

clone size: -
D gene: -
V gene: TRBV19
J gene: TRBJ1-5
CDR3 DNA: TGTGCCAGTAGTTACACAACAGGGTTTCAGCCCCAGCATTTT
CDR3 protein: CASSYTTGFQPQHF

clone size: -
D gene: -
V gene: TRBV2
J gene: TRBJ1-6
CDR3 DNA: TGTGCCAGCACCTGGGGAGGAAGCTCCTATAATTCACCCCTCCACTTT
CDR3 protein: CASTWGGSSYNSPLHF

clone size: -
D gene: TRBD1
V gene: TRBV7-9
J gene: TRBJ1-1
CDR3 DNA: TGTGCCAGCAGCCCGGATGGGACAGCCCGTTCTGAAGCTTTCTTT
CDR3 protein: CASSPDGTARSEAFF

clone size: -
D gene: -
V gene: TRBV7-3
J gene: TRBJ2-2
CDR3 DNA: TGTGCCAGCAGCCCATCCAGGACGAACACCGGGGAGCTGTTTTTT
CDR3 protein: CASSPSRTNTGELFF

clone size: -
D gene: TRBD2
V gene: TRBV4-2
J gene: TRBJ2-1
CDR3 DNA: TGTGCCAGCAGCCAAGAGACTAGCGGGAGTCGGGACAATGAGCAGTTCTTC
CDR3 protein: CASSQETSGSRDNEQFF

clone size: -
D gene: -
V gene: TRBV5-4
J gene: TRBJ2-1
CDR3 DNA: TGTGCCAGCAGCTACCCCTCAGACTTCAGCTCCTACAATGAGCAGTTCTTC
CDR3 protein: CASSYPSDFSSYNEQFF